The next 32 T cell receptor beta chains were all read from a single sample in a study of Ad26.COV2.S vaccination and SARS-CoV-2 variants. The assay was immunoSEQ multiplex PCR, and TCRdb's table has in-frame clones only and misses some. The sample has some 340,000 clones; about 82% are singletons. The sample's treatment: some 19 received Ad26.COV2.S at low or high dose, single or two shots; a few received placebo; per-sample allocation not given. Vaccine and placebo recipients were sampled on day 63 after the first injection. Sample: peripheral blood, taken in a trial of Ad26.COV2.S vaccine versus placebo. The origin of the receptors is a person aged 18-60 years who received the Ad26.COV2.S COVID-19 vaccine or a placebo.

This rearrangement joins TRBV5-4 to TRBJ2-5; D is undetermined. The CDR3 extends over 14 amino acids. V shed 4 bases and J shed 2 bases, with 12 bases lying between them. Germline CDR1 SGHNT, CDR2 YYREEE (reference sequence). This CDR3 reads CASSRELQQETQYF. The CDR3 DNA reads TGTGCCAGCAGCCGAGAACTACAACAAGAGACCCAGTACTTC.

The rearrangement uses TRBV24-1 and TRBJ2-1, with TRBD2 matching 8 bases. V dropped 9 bases and J dropped 4; count of bases not matched to a gene: 7. Germline V gene sequence: CDR1 KGHDR, CDR2 SFDVKD. This CDR3 region has 14 residues. CDR3 nucleotides: TGTGCCACCGGAAGCGGGGGTGGATACAATGAGCAGTTCTTC. Its protein product is CATGSGGGYNEQFF.

This chain uses TRBV7-8 with TRBJ1-1; D unclear. Germline CDR1 is SGHVS and CDR2 is FQNEAQ. V dropped 0 bases and J dropped 0 bases, with 8 bases sitting between them. This CDR3 is built from 15 residues. The CDR3 region is CASSLARQLNTEAFF. The CDR3 DNA reads TGTGCCAGCAGCTTAGCGCGCCAGCTGAACACTGAAGCTTTCTTT.

This chain links TRBV27 with TRBJ1-1; TRBD1 aligns across 7 bases. The V gene end was trimmed by 2 bases and the J gene end by 0 bases; junction bases not matched to a gene: 6. Germline V gene data show CDR1 as MNHEY and CDR2 as SMNVEV (reference sequence). The CDR3 sequence is 16 residues long. The DNA of the CDR3 is TGTGCCAGCAGTTTAGGGGACAGTAGAATGAACACTGAAGCTTTCTTT. Translation gives CASSLGDSRMNTEAFF.

This clone was seen a handful of times. This chain connects TRBV6-2 or TRBV6-3 to TRBJ2-1, with 14 nucleotides matching TRBD2. Germline V gene sequence: CDR1 MNHEY, CDR2 SVGEGT. The CDR3 runs to 13 residues. V dropped 6 bases and J dropped 13; count of bases not matched to a gene: 5. The CDR3 DNA reads TGTGCCAGCAGCCGACTAGCGGGGGGGCATCAGTTCTTC. Protein product: CASSRLAGGHQFF.

V gene TRBV6-5 combines with J gene TRBJ1-4; TRBD1 matches at 7 bases. V trimming: 11 bases; J trimming: 0 bases; junction bases outside the gene matches: 9. There are 15 residues in the CDR3. Germline CDR1 reads MNHEY; CDR2 reads SVGAGI. CDR3 bases: TGTGCCGCGGGAACAGGGGCCCCAACTAATGAAAAACTGTTTTTT. It specifies CAAGTGAPTNEKLFF.

The gene calls are TRBV19 and TRBJ2-4, with a weak D call TRBD1 (5 bases). Trimming took 4 bases from V and 0 from J, leaving 7 bases between them. CDR3 length equals 14 residues. From germline, CDR1 is LNHDA and CDR2 SQIVND (reference sequence). CDR3: CASSRGEAKNIQYF. Written as DNA, the CDR3 is TGTGCCAGTAGTAGGGGCGAAGCCAAAAACATTCAGTACTTC.

The V gene is TRBV9, the J gene TRBJ2-2; D could derive from TRBD1 or TRBD2 (6 bases each). Germline V gene sequence: CDR1 SGDLS, CDR2 YYNGEE. V lost 6 bases and J lost 1, with 13 bases in between. This CDR3 region has 15 residues. The CDR3 here is CASTIEGGNTGELFF. In DNA, the CDR3 is TGTGCCAGCACCATAGAGGGGGGGAACACCGGGGAGCTGTTTTTT. The full variable domain, in which reference TRBV9 and TRBJ2-2 provide the parts outside the CDR3, is DSGVTQTPKHLITATGQRVTLRCSPRSGDLSVYWYQQSLDQGLQFLIQYYNGEERAKGNILERFSAQQFPDLHSELNLSSLELGDSALYFCASTIEGGNTGELFFGEGSRLTVL.

This rearrangement joins TRBV19 to TRBJ2-1; 9 bases match TRBD2. Germline trimming cut 7 bases from V and 5 bases from J; bases unmatched to any gene: 9. The CDR3 contains 15 residues. The germline V gene encodes CDR1 LNHDA and CDR2 SQIVND (reference sequence). The CDR3 spells CASINSGGKNNEQFF. The CDR3 DNA sequence: TGTGCCAGTATTAACAGCGGGGGGAAAAACAATGAGCAGTTCTTC.

This clone is a singleton in its sample. The chain recombines TRBV7-9 with TRBJ2-2; the D gene is possibly TRBD1 (6 bases). The V end was cut by 5 bases, the J end by 2 bases, with 15 bases between. Germline V CDR1 and CDR2: SEHNR, FQNEAQ (reference sequence). This CDR3 is 16 amino acids long. The CDR3 reads CASSTITGYNTGELFF. The CDR3 DNA reads TGTGCCAGCAGCACCATTACAGGGTACAACACCGGGGAGCTGTTTTTT.

On this clone itself: Its ends do not fully match the called genes, so a read error is possible. The gene calls are TRBV5-1 and TRBJ1-2; perhaps TRBD1 as D (6 bases). CDR1 and CDR2 from the germline V gene are SGHRS and YFSETQ. The CDR3 covers 18 residues. CDR3 loop: CARSLGGPGERSTYGYTF. DNA for the CDR3: TGCGCCCGCAGCTTGGGGGGCCCGGGGGAGAGGAGTACTTATGGCTACACCTTC.

The chain combines TRBV4-1 with TRBJ1-2, with D uncertain. With 4 bases removed from V and 6 bases from J, the gap between germline ends came to 15 bases. This CDR3 comprises 14 residues. Germline-derived CDR1 and CDR2 are MGHRA and YSYEKL. The CDR3 DNA reads TGCGCCAGCAGCCCCAACCGAGGTGTTCATGGCTACACCTTC. It yields the protein CASSPNRGVHGYTF.

The chain links TRBV5-1 to TRBJ1-4; no firm D call. CDR3 length equals 14 residues. V lost 0 bases and J 5 bases, leaving 8 bases between the germline ends. Germline V gives CDR1 SGHRS, CDR2 YFSETQ. In DNA form, the CDR3 reads TGCGCCAGCAGCTTGGTCAGACCGAATGAAAAACTGTTTTTT. This translates into CASSLVRPNEKLFF.

J is TRBJ2-2 and V is TRBV28; D may be TRBD1 (6 bases). The CDR3 spans 15 residues. Trimming took off 3 bases at V and 4 bases at J, with 12 bases between the two ends. The germline V gene encodes CDR1 MDHEN and CDR2 SYDVKM. In DNA form, the CDR3 reads TGTGCCAGCAGTTTTGACAGGAAATTCACCGGGGAGCTGTTTTTT. This gives the protein CASSFDRKFTGELFF.

This clone was detected a few times. The CDR3 loop is CASSQDWTPHLGYTF. As DNA, the CDR3 is TGTGCCAGCAGCCAAGACTGGACGCCGCATTTAGGCTACACCTTC. The chain couples TRBV3-1 (or the pseudogene TRBV3-2) to TRBJ1-2; D uncertain. V lost 0 bases, J lost 8 bases, and 16 bases lay in between. CDR3 length equals 15 residues. In germline, CDR1 is LGHDT, CDR2 YNNKEL (reference sequence).

Only a few counts were recorded for this clone. The chain uses TRBV4-1 and TRBJ2-1; 9 positions agree with TRBD2. The germline V gene encodes CDR1 MGHRA and CDR2 YSYEKL. Unmatched junction bases numbered 10, after V lost 1 base and J lost 6 bases. There are 17 residues in the CDR3. CDR3 in DNA: TGCGCCAGCAGCCAAGGGGTGCTAAGGCGGGGGGGCAATGAGCAGTTCTTC. Amino acids: CASSQGVLRRGGNEQFF.

V usage is TRBV19 and J usage is TRBJ2-5, with D maybe TRBD2 (7 bases). Germline CDR1 is LNHDA and CDR2 is SQIVND (reference sequence). The CDR3 consists of 17 residues. Trimming took off 4 bases at V and 5 bases at J, with 23 bases between the two ends. CDR3 nucleotides: TGTGCCAGTAGTACCTCCCCCAAGGGGGGGGGCAAGGAGACCCAGTACTTC. This codes for CASSTSPKGGGKETQYF.

The rearrangement links TRBV2 to TRBJ1-2, with 7 nucleotides matching TRBD1. Looked up from germline, CDR1 is SNHLY and CDR2 is FYNNEI. This CDR3 is built from 14 residues. V trimming: 5 bases; J trimming: 2 bases; junction bases outside the gene matches: 5. CDR3: CASSRQGGNYGYTF. CDR3 nucleotide sequence: TGTGCCAGCAGTCGGCAGGGGGGGAACTATGGCTACACCTTC.

V and J are TRBV7-3 and TRBJ1-1; 7 nucleotides line up with TRBD1. V was clipped by 1 base and J by 2 bases; unmatched bases: 4. The CDR3 is 15 amino acids. CDR1 and CDR2 (germline): SGHTA, FQGTGA. For the CDR3, the DNA is TGTGCCAGCAGCTTAAGTGGGACAGAAAACACTGAAGCTTTCTTT. Amino acid sequence: CASSLSGTENTEAFF.

The chain combines TRBV10-3 with TRBJ1-6; 7 positions agree with TRBD1. Germline trimming cut 10 bases from V and 13 bases from J; bases unmatched to any gene: 13. The CDR3 sequence is 13 residues long. Germline V gene data show CDR1 as ENHRY and CDR2 as SYGVKD. As DNA, the CDR3 is TGTGCCAGCCGGGGGACAGACATTAGGCCCCTCCACTTT. This sequence encodes CASRGTDIRPLHF.

This clone was seen a single time. The chain links TRBV30 to TRBJ1-2; maybe TRBD1 (6 bases). The CDR3 runs 14 residues. V was shortened by 1 base and J by 2 bases, with 11 bases between the two germline ends. Germline CDR1 GTSNPN, CDR2 SVGIG (reference sequence). The CDR3 bases are TGTGCCTGGAGTGGGACAGACATAAACTATGGCTACACCTTC. Protein: CAWSGTDINYGYTF.

In DNA, the CDR3 is TGTGCCAGCAGCCAGACAGGGGTAGATACGCAGTATTTT. Its translation is CASSQTGVDTQYF. V is TRBV5-4 and J is TRBJ2-3; 8 bases are shared with TRBD1. The germline gives CDR1 SGHNT, CDR2 YYREEE (reference sequence). Unmatched junction bases numbered 3, after V lost 4 bases and J lost 5 bases. The CDR3 runs 13 residues.

The rearrangement uses TRBV5-1 and TRBJ2-3; D remains unclear. Trimming took off 2 bases at V and 4 bases at J, with 8 bases between the two ends. Germline V gives CDR1 SGHRS, CDR2 YFSETQ. The length of the CDR3 is 13 residues. The DNA of the CDR3 is TGCGCCAGCAGCTTTGGTCAATCAGATACGCAGTATTTT. Protein sequence: CASSFGQSDTQYF.

This clone was detected only once. V and J are TRBV7-8 and TRBJ2-5; 9 bases map to TRBD2. The CDR3 is 16 residues long. Trimming took 7 bases from V and 0 from J; bases not matched to a gene: 9. In germline, CDR1 is SGHVS, CDR2 FQNEAQ. The CDR3 coding sequence is TGTGCCAGCACCGCGGGTAGCGGGGGTCACCAAGAGACCCAGTACTTC. Residues: CASTAGSGGHQETQYF.

In the case of this clone: The sample has other DNA sequences that encode this CDR3 too. The rearrangement links TRBV28 to TRBJ1-2; D gene unclear. V lost 5 bases and J lost 1, with 2 bases in between. There are 11 residues in the CDR3. Looked up from germline, CDR1 is MDHEN and CDR2 is SYDVKM. CDR3 amino acids: CASSLNYGYTF. The CDR3 DNA follows: TGTGCCAGCAGTCTTAACTATGGCTACACCTTC.

This rearrangement joins TRBV27 to TRBJ2-7, with D possibly being TRBD2 (6 bases). The CDR3 loop spans 13 amino acids. The germline V gene has CDR1 MNHEY and CDR2 SMNVEV (reference sequence). V lost 8 bases, J lost 2 bases, and 13 bases lay in between. CDR3 amino acids: CASAFGTAYEQYF. The CDR3, as DNA: TGTGCCAGCGCCTTCGGGACTGCCTACGAGCAGTACTTC.

The J gene is TRBJ2-3, the V gene TRBV5-1, with 7 bases aligning to TRBD1. Germline V gene sequence: CDR1 SGHRS, CDR2 YFSETQ. The CDR3 runs to 15 residues. V was clipped by 0 bases and J by 3 bases; unmatched bases: 4. For the CDR3, the DNA is TGCGCCAGCAGCTTGGGCGACAGGGAGACAGATACGCAGTATTTT. Its protein is CASSLGDRETDTQYF. Filled out from reference TRBV5-1 and TRBJ2-3, the complete variable domain reads KAGVTQTPRYLIKTRGQQVTLSCSPISGHRSVSWYQQTPGQGLQFLFEYFSETQRNKGNFPGRFSGRQFSNSRSEMNVSTLELGDSALYLCASSLGDRETDTQYFGPGTRLTVL.

The rearrangement uses TRBV5-5 and TRBJ1-2; D is uncertain. Germline lookup yields CDR1 SGHKS and CDR2 YYEKEE (reference sequence). The CDR3 sequence is 14 residues long. Trimming cost V 2 bases and J 2 bases, with 10 bases left between them. Here the CDR3 DNA reads TGTGCCAGCAGCTTTCAACCGGGGAACTATGGCTACACCTTC. Its translation: CASSFQPGNYGYTF.

The V and J genes are TRBV15 and TRBJ1-5, with D maybe TRBD1 (6 bases). Germline V gene lookup returns CDR1 LNHNV and CDR2 YYDKDF (reference sequence). The CDR3 is 16 amino acids. Between the trimmed V and J ends, which lost 1 base and 2 bases, there was a span of 12 bases. CDR3 in DNA: TGTGCCACCAGCAGAGCGGGGGCGAATGGCAATCAGCCCCAGCATTTT. Amino acid sequence: CATSRAGANGNQPQHF.

This clone was found a few times. The CDR3 loop is CASSPAGGLEQYF. CDR3 DNA: TGCGCCAGCAGCCCTGCGGGCGGTCTGGAGCAGTACTTC. The gene calls are TRBV5-1 and TRBJ2-7; weak D call: TRBD2 (5 bases). CDR1 and CDR2 from the germline V gene are SGHRS and YFSETQ. Trimming took 4 bases from V and 7 from J, leaving 15 bases between them. This CDR3 region has 13 residues.

This chain links TRBV12-5 with TRBJ2-3; 8 bases are shared with TRBD2. The V gene end was trimmed by 2 bases and the J gene end by 2 bases; junction bases not matched to a gene: 18. The length of the CDR3 is 20 residues. CDR1 and CDR2 (germline): LGHNT, FRNRAP. The CDR3 loop is CASGLPKGRVERGPTDTQYF. Written as DNA, the CDR3 is TGTGCTAGTGGTTTGCCCAAGGGGAGGGTCGAGCGGGGGCCCACAGATACGCAGTATTTT.

CDR3 residues: CASSQAPSRAEAFF. The CDR3 DNA reads as TGTGCCAGCAGCCAAGCCCCATCGAGGGCTGAAGCTTTCTTT. The chain employs TRBV14 and TRBJ1-1; the D is unclear. This CDR3 is built from 14 residues. Germline V gene lookup returns CDR1 SGHDN and CDR2 FVKESK. The germline V and J ends were trimmed by 1 base and 6 bases, with 12 bases remaining between them. Filled out from reference TRBV14 and TRBJ1-1, the complete variable domain reads EAGVTQFPSHSVIEKGQTVTLRCDPISGHDNLYWYRRVMGKEIKFLLHFVKESKQDESGMPNNRFLAERTGGTYSTLKVQPAELEDSGVYFCASSQAPSRAEAFFGQGTRLTVV.